These 26 T cell receptor beta chains were sequenced from one sample in a study of blood T cell repertoires in COVID-19. Only in-frame clones appear in the TCRdb table, and some are missing; sequencing was by immunoSEQ multiplex PCR. The sample lists about 210,000 clones, 80% seen once, with 10% to 15% in the top ten. Sequences were obtained from peripheral blood. Receptors originate from a human donor in a cohort sampled during active COVID-19.

This chain links TRBV7-9 with TRBJ2-7; 8 nucleotides align to TRBD2. The CDR3 spans 16 residues. V was clipped by 5 bases and J by 2 bases; unmatched bases: 11. Germline loops: CDR1 SEHNR, CDR2 FQNEAQ (reference sequence). CDR3 sequence: CASSPGGGRQTYEQYF. For the CDR3, the DNA is TGTGCCAGCAGCCCCGGGGGGGGCCGCCAAACCTACGAGCAGTACTTC.

V and J are TRBV6-5 and TRBJ2-7; 7 bases are a match to TRBD1. Losses at the gene ends were 10 bases for V and 2 bases for J; bases not matched to a gene: 2. Germline-derived CDR1 and CDR2 are MNHEY and SVGAGI. CDR3 length: 11 amino acids. CDR3 bases: TGTGCCACCGGGACAGCCTACGAGCAGTACTTC. Amino acid sequence: CATGTAYEQYF.

V and J are TRBV6-5 and TRBJ1-1, with D uncertain. V was shortened by 0 bases and J by 12 bases, with 17 bases between the two germline ends. CDR1 is MNHEY, CDR2 SVGAGI, per germline. This CDR3 has 14 amino acids. The CDR3 DNA reads as TGTGCCAGCAGTTACTCGAGGCAGAACTCTCCGACTTTCTTT. This encodes CASSYSRQNSPTFF.

This chain links TRBV7-2 with TRBJ1-2, with 7 bases identical to TRBD1. Germline lookup yields CDR1 SGHTA and CDR2 FQGNSA. J was trimmed by 4 bases and V by 4 bases; bases with no gene match: 3. This CDR3 spans 13 amino acids. The CDR3 protein is CASSSRDSYGYTF. The CDR3 DNA is TGTGCCAGCAGCTCCCGGGACAGCTATGGCTACACCTTC.

This clone was counted only a few times. The chain combines TRBV6-4 with TRBJ2-3, with 10 bases lining up with TRBD2. V dropped 2 bases and J dropped 4; count of bases not matched to a gene: 9. CDR1 MRHNA and CDR2 SNTAGT come from the germline V gene. CDR3 length equals 17 residues. CDR3 sequence: CASSDQPSGSLSDTQYF. The CDR3 bases are TGTGCCAGCAGTGACCAGCCTAGCGGGAGTCTCTCAGATACGCAGTATTTT.

The chain is built from TRBV7-9 and TRBJ1-2, with D unresolved. Germline V gives CDR1 SEHNR, CDR2 FQNEAQ (reference sequence). Trimming pared 4 bases from V and 8 bases from J, leaving 11 bases between. The CDR3 is made up of 12 amino acids. The CDR3 reads CASSYDTGGYTF. The CDR3 bases are TGTGCCAGCAGCTACGACACTGGGGGCTACACCTTC.

The chain uses TRBV7-2 and TRBJ2-3; 10 bases line up with TRBD2. Per the germline V gene, CDR1 is SGHTA and CDR2 is FQGNSA. CDR3 size: 16 residues. Trimming removed 5 bases from V and 0 bases from J; junction bases left unmatched: 5. DNA for the CDR3: TGTGCCAGCAGCCTTACTAGCGGGGCCAGCACAGATACGCAGTATTTT. Translating gives CASSLTSGASTDTQYF.

This chain connects TRBV7-9 to TRBJ2-7, with D perhaps TRBD1 (6 bases). The CDR3 is made up of 12 amino acids. Trimming left V 5 bases short and J 6 bases short, with 11 bases between. Germline V gene lookup returns CDR1 SEHNR and CDR2 FQNEAQ (reference sequence). CDR3: CASSTTGREQYF. The CDR3 nucleotides read TGTGCCAGCAGCACTACAGGGCGCGAGCAGTACTTC.

This clone has just a few counts. The J gene is TRBJ1-6, the V gene TRBV6-7, with TRBD1 identical over 8 bases. Being an ORF, TRBV6-7 has a function that is uncertain. The CDR3 has 17 amino acids. The V segment lost 5 bases and the J segment 5 bases; nucleotides outside the gene matches: 11. In DNA, the CDR3 is TGTGCCAGCAGTAGACCCGAAGACAGGGGAAATAATTCACCCCTCCACTTT. It codes for CASSRPEDRGNNSPLHF.

The genes are TRBV3-1 (or the pseudogene TRBV3-2) and TRBJ1-1, with unresolved D. V dropped 0 bases and J dropped 5 bases, with 7 bases sitting between them. CDR1 is LGHDT and CDR2 is YNNKEL in the germline V gene (reference sequence). The CDR3 loop spans 13 amino acids. CDR3 in DNA: TGTGCCAGCAGCCAAGATCGGGGTACTGAAGCTTTCTTT. Its translation is CASSQDRGTEAFF.

This clone was detected only once. V gene TRBV6-4 combines with J gene TRBJ1-1; a weak D match, TRBD1 (6 bases). V was clipped by 6 bases and J by 5 bases, with 13 bases between them. Germline CDR1 and CDR2: MRHNA and SNTAGT. This CDR3 comprises 13 residues. CDR3 sequence reads: CASRRSGATEAFF. CDR3 coding DNA: TGTGCCAGCAGACGGTCAGGGGCGACTGAAGCTTTCTTT.

This clone has just a few counts. The chain carries TRBV5-1 and TRBJ2-7; D remains ambiguous. CDR1 and CDR2 from the germline V gene are SGHRS and YFSETQ. The germline V and J ends were trimmed by 0 bases and 0 bases, with 7 bases remaining between them. The CDR3 runs to 14 residues. CDR3 sequence: CASSLDIFSYEQYF. As DNA, the CDR3 is TGCGCCAGCAGCTTGGATATCTTCTCCTACGAGCAGTACTTC.

This clone was observed a single time. J is TRBJ1-2 and V is TRBV28, with 11 bases identical to TRBD1. Looked up from germline, CDR1 is MDHEN and CDR2 is SYDVKM. J was trimmed by 5 bases and V by 7 bases; bases with no gene match: 12. This CDR3 is built from 16 residues. The CDR3 sequence is CASNIGWGQGVYGYTF. DNA of the CDR3: TGTGCCAGCAACATAGGGTGGGGACAGGGGGTTTATGGCTACACCTTC.

The chain has TRBV4-2 and TRBJ2-5; a possible D gene is TRBD2 (7 bases). The germline gives CDR1 LGHNA, CDR2 YNFKEQ. V lost 8 bases and J lost 5, with 18 bases in between. CDR3 size: 14 residues. The CDR3 protein is CASQKAGAGETQYF. The CDR3 bases are TGTGCCAGCCAGAAGGCGGGGGCAGGTGAGACCCAGTACTTC.

This clone was seen a single time. The gene calls are TRBV6-2 or TRBV6-3 and TRBJ2-3; a possible D gene is TRBD2 (6 bases). The germline V gene encodes CDR1 MNHEY and CDR2 SVGEGT. The V end lost 0 bases, the J end lost 7 bases, and 23 bases lay between the germline ends. CDR3 size: 18 residues. CDR3 loop: CASSYSIPATRGSHTQYF. CDR3 DNA: TGTGCCAGCAGTTACTCGATCCCGGCGACTAGGGGCTCACATACGCAGTATTTT.

This chain uses TRBV5-4 with TRBJ1-1; D perhaps matches TRBD1 (5 bases). This CDR3 has 13 residues. Germline assignment: CDR1 SGHNT and CDR2 YYREEE (reference sequence). V was shortened by 5 bases and J by 8 bases, with 16 bases between the two germline ends. The CDR3 region has the DNA TGTGCCAGCAGTTTTCAGGGAAATCGAGAAGCTTTCTTT. It encodes CASSFQGNREAFF. The full variable domain, rest sourced from reference TRBV5-4 and TRBJ1-1, is ETGVTQSPTHLIKTRGQQVTLRCSSQSGHNTVSWYQQALGQGPQFIFQYYREEENGRGNFPPRFSGLQFPNYSSELNVNALELDDSALYLCASSFQGNREAFFGQGTRLTVV.

The J gene is TRBJ2-1, the V gene TRBV5-1; 14 nucleotides line up with TRBD2. J was trimmed by 0 bases and V by 4 bases; bases with no gene match: 9. CDR3 length: 19 amino acids. CDR1 and CDR2 (germline): SGHRS, YFSETQ. CDR3 region: CASSPQTSGRGGSYNEQFF. The CDR3 DNA sequence: TGCGCCAGCAGCCCGCAGACTAGCGGGAGGGGGGGCTCCTACAATGAGCAGTTCTTC.

This rearrangement joins TRBV5-1 to TRBJ2-5; a possible D gene is TRBD1 (6 bases). The CDR3 has 15 residues. V shed 4 bases and J shed 6 bases, with 19 bases lying between them. CDR1 is SGHRS and CDR2 is YFSETQ in the germline V gene. The DNA for the CDR3 is TGCGCCAGCAGCGCGCCACAGGGACCGGGGAAGACCCAGTACTTC. It encodes CASSAPQGPGKTQYF.

V gene TRBV7-2 combines with J gene TRBJ2-1; 7 bases agree with TRBD1. The CDR3 has 16 amino acids. Losses at the gene ends were 5 bases for V and 5 bases for J; bases not matched to a gene: 12. CDR1 is SGHTA and CDR2 is FQGNSA in the germline V gene. The CDR3 spells CASSSPPGQRNNEQFF. The DNA for the CDR3 is TGTGCCAGCAGCAGTCCCCCGGGACAGAGAAACAATGAGCAGTTCTTC.

V usage is TRBV11-2 and J usage is TRBJ2-1; D not resolved. CDR3 length: 13 amino acids. Per the germline V gene, CDR1 is SGHAT and CDR2 is FQNNGV. Trimming took 0 bases from V and 9 from J, leaving 9 bases between them. The DNA of the CDR3 is TGTGCCAGCAGCTTAGATCTAGGTCGTGAGCAGTTCTTC. Encoded protein: CASSLDLGREQFF. The variable domain in full, with the rest retrieved from reference TRBV11-2 and TRBJ2-1, is EAGVAQSPRYKIIEKRQSVAFWCNPISGHATLYWYQQILGQGPKLLIQFQNNGVVDDSQLPKDRFSAERLKGVDSTLKIQPAKLEDSAVYLCASSLDLGREQFFGPGTRLTVL.

The genes are TRBV3-1 (or the pseudogene TRBV3-2) and TRBJ1-5; 10 bases are shared with TRBD1. Trimming removed 0 bases from V and 7 bases from J; junction bases left unmatched: 6. Per the germline V gene, CDR1 is LGHDT and CDR2 is YNNKEL (reference sequence). This CDR3 has 16 amino acids. The CDR3: CASSQDGGTGVQPQHF. The CDR3 coding sequence is TGTGCCAGCAGCCAAGATGGTGGGACAGGGGTACAGCCCCAGCATTTT.

The chain has TRBV7-2 and TRBJ2-3, with a weak D call TRBD1 (5 bases). The CDR3 has 15 amino acids. The ends were cut back, 4 bases at V and 0 bases at J, with 11 bases in the middle. Germline lookup yields CDR1 SGHTA and CDR2 FQGNSA. CDR3 in amino acids: CASSSTRQSTDTQYF. CDR3 coding DNA: TGTGCCAGCAGCTCAACCCGACAGAGCACAGATACGCAGTATTTT.

This clone showed up just a few times. The gene calls are TRBV7-3 and TRBJ2-2, with a possible D match to TRBD2 (6 bases). The germline gives CDR1 SGHTA, CDR2 FQGTGA. The CDR3 spans 14 residues. The ends were cut back, 2 bases at V and 5 bases at J, with 9 bases in the middle. The CDR3 DNA reads as TGTGCCAGCAGCTTACGCCGGGAGACCGGGGAGCTGTTTTTT. Amino acid sequence: CASSLRRETGELFF.

This sequence joins TRBV5-1 and TRBJ2-1; 14 bases agree with TRBD2. The CDR3 contains 15 residues. Germline V gives CDR1 SGHRS, CDR2 YFSETQ. J lost 10 bases, V lost 7 bases, and 10 bases had no gene match. CDR3 nucleotides: TGCGCCAGCGGCGGACTAGCGGGAGGAGGCGGCGAGCAGTTCTTC. It yields the protein CASGGLAGGGGEQFF.

This chain uses TRBV6-2 or TRBV6-3 with TRBJ2-5, with 12 bases aligning to TRBD2. This CDR3 is built from 17 residues. The V and J ends lost 6 bases and 3 bases, in that order; junction bases with no gene match: 11. The germline V gene encodes CDR1 MNHEY and CDR2 SVGEGT. The CDR3 coding sequence is TGTGCCAGCAGCCGTCTAGCGGGGGGGCCGGCTGAAGAGACCCAGTACTTC. This gives the protein CASSRLAGGPAEETQYF.

Here the CDR3 reads CASSIWSRENTEAFF. The CDR3 bases are TGTGCCAGTAGTATATGGAGCAGGGAGAACACTGAAGCTTTCTTT. V gene TRBV19 combines with J gene TRBJ1-1; tentative D call: TRBD1 (5 bases). Germline loops: CDR1 LNHDA, CDR2 SQIVND (reference sequence). V lost 2 bases and J 1 base, leaving 11 bases between the germline ends. The CDR3 sequence is 15 residues long.